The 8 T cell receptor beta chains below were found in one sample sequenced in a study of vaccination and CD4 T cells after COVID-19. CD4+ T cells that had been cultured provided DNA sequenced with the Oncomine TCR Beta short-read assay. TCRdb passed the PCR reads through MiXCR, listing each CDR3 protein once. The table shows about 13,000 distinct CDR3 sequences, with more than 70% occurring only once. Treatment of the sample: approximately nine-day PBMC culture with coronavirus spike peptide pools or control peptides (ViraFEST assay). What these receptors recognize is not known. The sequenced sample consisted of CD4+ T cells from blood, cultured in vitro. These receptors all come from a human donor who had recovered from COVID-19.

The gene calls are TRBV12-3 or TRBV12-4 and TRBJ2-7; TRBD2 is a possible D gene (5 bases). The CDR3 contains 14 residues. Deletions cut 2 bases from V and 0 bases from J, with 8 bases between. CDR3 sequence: CASSLIGGSYEQYF. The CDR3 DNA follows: TGTGCCAGCAGTTTAATCGGAGGCTCCTACGAGCAGTACTTC.

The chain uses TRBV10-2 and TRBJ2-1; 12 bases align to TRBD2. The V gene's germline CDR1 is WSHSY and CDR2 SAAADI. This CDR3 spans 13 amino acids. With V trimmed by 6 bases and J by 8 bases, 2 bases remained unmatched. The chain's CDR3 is CASRASGRDEQFF. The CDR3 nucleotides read TGCGCCAGCAGGGCTAGCGGGAGGGATGAGCAGTTCTTC.

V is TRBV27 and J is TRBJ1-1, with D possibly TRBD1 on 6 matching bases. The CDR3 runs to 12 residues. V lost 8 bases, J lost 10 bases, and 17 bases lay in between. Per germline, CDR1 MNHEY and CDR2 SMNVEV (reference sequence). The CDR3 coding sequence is TGTGCCAGCGGAAGGGGGAATTGGGGAGCTTTCTTT. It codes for CASGRGNWGAFF.

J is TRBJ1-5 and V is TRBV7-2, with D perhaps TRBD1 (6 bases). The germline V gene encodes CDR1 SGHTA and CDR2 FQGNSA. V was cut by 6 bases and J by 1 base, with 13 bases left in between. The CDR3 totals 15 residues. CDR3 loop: CASSLQGGSNQPQHF. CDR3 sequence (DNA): TGTGCCAGCAGTCTACAGGGAGGGAGCAATCAGCCCCAGCATTTT.

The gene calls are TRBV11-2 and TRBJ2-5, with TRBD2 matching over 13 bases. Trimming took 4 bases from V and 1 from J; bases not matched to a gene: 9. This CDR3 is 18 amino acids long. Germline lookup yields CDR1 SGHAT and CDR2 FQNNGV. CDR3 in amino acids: CASSSGLAGIIGQETQYF. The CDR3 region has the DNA TGTGCCAGCAGCTCGGGACTAGCGGGAATTATTGGCCAAGAGACCCAGTACTTC.

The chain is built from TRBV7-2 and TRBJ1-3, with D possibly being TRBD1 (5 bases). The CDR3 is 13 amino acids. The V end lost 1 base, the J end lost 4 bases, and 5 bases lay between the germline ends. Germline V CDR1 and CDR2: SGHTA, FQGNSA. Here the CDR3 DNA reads TGTGCCAGCAGCTTAGGACAGGGAAACACCATATATTTT. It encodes CASSLGQGNTIYF.

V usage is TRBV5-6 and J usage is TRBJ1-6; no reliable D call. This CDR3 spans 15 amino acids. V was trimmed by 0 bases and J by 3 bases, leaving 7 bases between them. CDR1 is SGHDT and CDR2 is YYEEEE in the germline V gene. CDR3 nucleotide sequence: TGTGCCAGCAGCTTGGCGCGTGACTATAATTCACCCCTCCACTTT. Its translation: CASSLARDYNSPLHF.

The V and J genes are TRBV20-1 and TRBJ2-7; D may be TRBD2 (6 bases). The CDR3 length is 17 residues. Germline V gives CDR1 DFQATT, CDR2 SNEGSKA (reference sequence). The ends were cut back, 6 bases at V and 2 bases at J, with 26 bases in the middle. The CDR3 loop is CSAPTPDGGLRTYEQYF. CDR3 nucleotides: TGCAGTGCGCCCACTCCAGACGGGGGACTTAGAACCTACGAGCAGTACTTC.